A selection of T cell receptor beta chains follows, all from one sample in a study of blood T cell repertoires in COVID-19. Libraries were prepared by immunoSEQ multiplex PCR; TCRdb keeps only in-frame clonotypes and omits some of them. The sample records roughly 48,000 clones, about 77% being singletons. Sequences were obtained from peripheral blood. The receptor set was obtained from a human donor with active or convalescent COVID-19. The donor label of this sample is uncertain. Each CDR3 is given with its conserved first and last residue. Fields, in order: clone size, CDR3 length, V gene, J gene, D gene, CDR3 protein, CDR3 DNA. D genes are given only for firm matches. Only some rows state a clone size, as once, few, many or a class for expanded clones.

clone size: once; CDR3 length: 19; V gene: TRBV9; J gene: TRBJ2-6; D gene: TRBD1; CDR3 protein: CASSSVTGAIGGGANVLTF; CDR3 DNA: TGTGCCAGCAGCTCAGTGACAGGGGCGATCGGGGGTGGGGCCAACGTCCTGACTTTC
clone size: once; CDR3 length: 14; V gene: TRBV7-2; J gene: TRBJ2-5; D gene: -; CDR3 protein: CASSPFAAQETQYF; CDR3 DNA: TGTGCCAGCAGCCCCTTTGCGGCGCAAGAGACCCAGTACTTC
clone size: -; CDR3 length: 13; V gene: TRBV2; J gene: TRBJ1-1; D gene: -; CDR3 protein: CASNRDMNTEAFF; CDR3 DNA: TGTGCCAGCAACCGGGACATGAACACTGAAGCTTTCTTT
clone size: -; CDR3 length: 18; V gene: TRBV2; J gene: TRBJ1-1; D gene: TRBD1; CDR3 protein: CASSLASGTGGLNTEAFF; CDR3 DNA: TGTGCCAGCAGCCTCGCGTCTGGGACAGGGGGACTGAACACTGAAGCTTTCTTT
clone size: once; CDR3 length: 15; V gene: TRBV4-2; J gene: TRBJ2-5; D gene: -; CDR3 protein: CASSQVSQGGETQYF; CDR3 DNA: TGTGCCAGCAGCCAAGTTTCGCAGGGCGGCGAGACCCAGTACTTC
clone size: -; CDR3 length: 15; V gene: TRBV7-3; J gene: TRBJ2-5; D gene: TRBD1; CDR3 protein: CASSLSGQGGETQYF; CDR3 DNA: TGTGCCAGCAGCTTATCGGGACAGGGTGGAGAGACCCAGTACTTC
clone size: -; CDR3 length: 16; V gene: TRBV14; J gene: TRBJ1-1; D gene: -; CDR3 protein: CASSQETGSMNTEAFF; CDR3 DNA: TGTGCCAGCAGCCAAGAAACGGGAAGCATGAACACTGAAGCTTTCTTT
clone size: -; CDR3 length: 15; V gene: TRBV28; J gene: TRBJ1-6; D gene: TRBD1; CDR3 protein: CASSLAGQGNSPLHF; CDR3 DNA: TGTGCCAGCAGTTTGGCGGGACAGGGTAATTCACCCCTCCACTTT
clone size: few; CDR3 length: 12; V gene: TRBV14; J gene: TRBJ1-2; D gene: -; CDR3 protein: CASSHGRVGYTF; CDR3 DNA: TGTGCCAGCAGCCACGGCAGGGTCGGCTACACCTTC
clone size: -; CDR3 length: 11; V gene: TRBV2; J gene: TRBJ1-1; D gene: -; CDR3 protein: CASSVQVLAFF; CDR3 DNA: TGTGCCAGCAGTGTTCAGGTCCTAGCTTTCTTT
clone size: -; CDR3 length: 14; V gene: TRBV30; J gene: TRBJ2-4; D gene: TRBD2; CDR3 protein: CAWSGTTSDGIQYF; CDR3 DNA: TGTGCCTGGAGTGGAACGACTAGCGACGGCATTCAGTACTTC
clone size: -; CDR3 length: 15; V gene: TRBV7-9; J gene: TRBJ2-2; D gene: -; CDR3 protein: CASSLIRGSTGELFF; CDR3 DNA: TGTGCCAGCAGCTTAATCCGGGGGAGCACCGGGGAGCTGTTTTTT
clone size: -; CDR3 length: 13; V gene: TRBV2; J gene: TRBJ2-5; D gene: -; CDR3 protein: CASRGQTQETQYF; CDR3 DNA: TGTGCCAGCAGAGGACAGACCCAAGAGACCCAGTACTTC
clone size: -; CDR3 length: 15; V gene: TRBV19; J gene: TRBJ1-2; D gene: TRBD1; CDR3 protein: CASQPRDRVGYGYTF; CDR3 DNA: TGTGCCAGCCAACCCAGGGACAGGGTGGGCTATGGCTACACCTTC
clone size: -; CDR3 length: 14; V gene: TRBV6-6; J gene: TRBJ1-2; D gene: TRBD1; CDR3 protein: CASSSTGGLNGYTF; CDR3 DNA: TGTGCCAGCAGCTCTACAGGGGGCCTTAATGGCTACACCTTC
clone size: -; CDR3 length: 14; V gene: TRBV28; J gene: TRBJ1-1; D gene: -; CDR3 protein: CASSFYGENTEAFF; CDR3 DNA: TGTGCCAGCAGTTTCTACGGGGAGAACACTGAAGCTTTCTTT
clone size: -; CDR3 length: 13; V gene: TRBV10-2; J gene: TRBJ2-6; D gene: TRBD1; CDR3 protein: CASKSGGTNVLTF; CDR3 DNA: TGCGCCAGCAAGTCAGGGGGCACCAACGTCCTGACTTTC
clone size: -; CDR3 length: 13; V gene: TRBV10-3; J gene: TRBJ1-1; D gene: -; CDR3 protein: CAISESQGTEAFF; CDR3 DNA: TGTGCCATCAGTGAGTCCCAGGGAACTGAAGCTTTCTTT
clone size: few; CDR3 length: 16; V gene: TRBV5-1; J gene: TRBJ2-1; D gene: TRBD1; CDR3 protein: CASSWVTGGVSNEQFF; CDR3 DNA: TGCGCCAGCAGTTGGGTCACAGGGGGCGTCTCCAATGAGCAGTTCTTC
clone size: -; CDR3 length: 14; V gene: TRBV6-5; J gene: TRBJ2-7; D gene: TRBD2; CDR3 protein: CARGERGSSYEQYF; CDR3 DNA: TGTGCCAGAGGGGAGCGGGGGAGCTCCTACGAGCAGTACTTC
clone size: few; CDR3 length: 15; V gene: TRBV5-6; J gene: TRBJ1-6; D gene: TRBD1; CDR3 protein: CASSLGGLYNSPLHF; CDR3 DNA: TGTGCCAGCAGCTTAGGGGGCCTCTATAATTCACCCCTCCACTTT
clone size: -; CDR3 length: 16; V gene: TRBV13; J gene: TRBJ2-1; D gene: TRBD2; CDR3 protein: CASSFDRTSGINEQFF; CDR3 DNA: TGTGCCAGCAGCTTCGACAGGACTAGCGGGATCAATGAGCAGTTCTTC
clone size: -; CDR3 length: 17; V gene: TRBV28; J gene: TRBJ1-4; D gene: TRBD1; CDR3 protein: CASRPNPGQALNEKLFF; CDR3 DNA: TGTGCCAGCAGACCGAATCCCGGACAGGCCTTGAATGAAAAACTGTTTTTT
clone size: -; CDR3 length: 16; V gene: TRBV7-8; J gene: TRBJ1-3; D gene: TRBD1; CDR3 protein: CASSLGQGTPGNTIYF; CDR3 DNA: TGTGCCAGCAGCCTCGGACAGGGTACCCCTGGAAACACCATATATTTT
clone size: -; CDR3 length: 15; V gene: TRBV18; J gene: TRBJ1-2; D gene: TRBD1; CDR3 protein: CASSPRTGGNYGYTF; CDR3 DNA: TGTGCCAGCTCACCACGGACAGGGGGTAACTATGGCTACACCTTC
clone size: -; CDR3 length: 14; V gene: TRBV7-9; J gene: TRBJ1-2; D gene: TRBD1; CDR3 protein: CASSFDRGGYGYTF; CDR3 DNA: TGTGCCAGCAGCTTCGACAGGGGGGGCTATGGCTACACCTTC
clone size: -; CDR3 length: 14; V gene: TRBV6-2/TRBV6-3; J gene: TRBJ2-7; D gene: TRBD2; CDR3 protein: CASSPAGVSYEQYF; CDR3 DNA: TGTGCCAGCAGCCCCGCGGGAGTTTCCTACGAGCAGTACTTC
clone size: few; CDR3 length: 15; V gene: TRBV9; J gene: TRBJ1-6; D gene: TRBD1; CDR3 protein: CASSLLQGGNSPLHF; CDR3 DNA: TGTGCCAGCAGCTTACTCCAGGGGGGCAATTCACCCCTCCACTTT
clone size: -; CDR3 length: 13; V gene: TRBV7-2; J gene: TRBJ1-1; D gene: -; CDR3 protein: CASSGRDFTEAFF; CDR3 DNA: TGTGCCAGCAGCGGCAGGGATTTCACTGAAGCTTTCTTT
clone size: -; CDR3 length: 15; V gene: TRBV27; J gene: TRBJ2-7; D gene: -; CDR3 protein: CASRKGGQGGGEQYF; CDR3 DNA: TGTGCCAGCAGGAAGGGGGGGCAGGGTGGTGGCGAGCAGTACTTC
clone size: once; CDR3 length: 15; V gene: TRBV7-7; J gene: TRBJ1-1; D gene: TRBD1; CDR3 protein: CASSLTGMGNTEAFF; CDR3 DNA: TGTGCCAGCAGCTTGACAGGGATGGGGAACACTGAAGCTTTCTTT
clone size: -; CDR3 length: 13; V gene: TRBV6-6; J gene: TRBJ2-7; D gene: TRBD1; CDR3 protein: CASSGTGGHEQYF; CDR3 DNA: TGTGCCAGCAGCGGGACAGGGGGCCACGAGCAGTACTTC
clone size: -; CDR3 length: 18; V gene: TRBV18; J gene: TRBJ1-3; D gene: TRBD1; CDR3 protein: CASSPRPGQGTSGNTIYF; CDR3 DNA: TGTGCCAGCTCACCGAGGCCGGGACAGGGAACCTCTGGAAACACCATATATTTT